This is a list of T cell receptor beta chains from one sample in a study of radiotherapy plus CTLA-4 blockade in lung cancer. Libraries were prepared by immunoSEQ multiplex PCR; TCRdb keeps only in-frame clonotypes and omits some of them. This table holds about 19,000 clones, roughly 82% found once. The source was peripheral blood, collected from a patient treated with radiotherapy plus ipilimumab. The receptors originated from a human donor with non-small cell lung cancer whose response to radiotherapy plus ipilimumab could not be evaluated. Both conserved end residues are part of each CDR3. A D gene is named only where the DNA matches it firmly. Clone sizes are given selectively: once, few, many, or a class where the clone is expanded.

d_call	v_call	clone_size	j_call	cdr3_aa	cdr3_nt
TRBD2	TRBV25-1	NA	TRBJ2-5	CASSDSAGVEGDQYF	TGTGCCAGCAGTGACTCCGCGGGGGTTGAGGGAGACCAGTACTTC
TRBD2	TRBV4-3	NA	TRBJ2-3	CASSHHHSGGAYTQYF	TGCGCCAGCAGCCATCATCATAGCGGGGGGGCGTATACGCAGTATTTT
NA	TRBV7-9	NA	TRBJ1-4	CASSRQGRGDEKLFF	TGTGCCAGCAGCCGGCAGGGAAGAGGAGATGAAAAACTGTTTTTT
NA	TRBV5-1	NA	TRBJ1-3	CASSLERGQISGNTIYF	TGCGCCAGCAGCTTGGAAAGGGGACAAATCTCTGGAAACACCATATATTTT
TRBD2	TRBV10-2	NA	TRBJ2-1	CASALASGNAQEQFF	TGCGCCAGCGCCCTCGCCAGCGGGAATGCACAGGAGCAGTTCTTC
TRBD2	TRBV6-6	NA	TRBJ2-3	CASSYTAGVTDTQYF	TGTGCCAGCAGTTACACGGCGGGGGTCACAGATACGCAGTATTTT
TRBD2	TRBV7-3	once	TRBJ2-1	CASSSTGTTSDEQFF	TGTGCCAGCAGCTCGACCGGGACTACGAGCGATGAGCAGTTCTTC
NA	TRBV18	NA	TRBJ2-7	CASSPVALNYEQYF	TGTGCCAGCTCACCAGTGGCCTTAAACTACGAGCAGTACTTC
NA	TRBV6-1	NA	TRBJ1-3	CASGEARASGNTIYF	TGTGCCAGCGGAGAAGCTCGAGCCTCTGGAAACACCATATATTTT
TRBD2	TRBV28	NA	TRBJ2-1	CASSLPLAVRDNEQFF	TGTGCCAGCAGTTTACCACTAGCGGTGAGGGACAATGAGCAGTTCTTC
TRBD1	TRBV5-6	NA	TRBJ2-3	CASKRQGGTDTQYF	TGTGCCAGCAAGAGACAGGGGGGCACAGATACGCAGTATTTT
NA	TRBV2	NA	TRBJ2-2	CASNRDGTGELFF	TGTGCCAGCAACCGAGACGGGACAGGGGAGCTGTTTTTT
NA	TRBV4-1	few	TRBJ2-7	CASSLRGANYEQYF	TGCGCCAGCAGCCTACGGGGGGCGAACTACGAGCAGTACTTC
NA	TRBV14	NA	TRBJ2-3	CASSRPTTGAWDTQYF	TGTGCCAGCAGCCGCCCGACGACGGGAGCTTGGGATACGCAGTATTTT